This TCR beta chain is from a study of a mutant IDH1 vaccine in newly diagnosed glioma. Study-wide background: Vaccinations were initiated 4-6 weeks following radiotherapy alone, or were given together with temozolomide cycles.

The time point was: week 11, during vaccination. The content of each vaccine dose was 300 ug of mutant IDH1 20-mer peptide, and topical imiquimod accompanied it. The CDR3 spans 15 residues. Trimming pared 0 bases from V and 2 bases from J, leaving 9 bases between. Per germline, CDR1 SGHRS and CDR2 YFSETQ. Of note for this clone: The target antigen is unknown.

The protocol was immunoSEQ multiplex PCR, while the TCRdb copy is restricted to in-frame clones and leaves out a portion. The sample includes some 130,000 clones, about 82% of them seen just once. This sequence originates from a man aged 40-49 years with glioma. This rearrangement joins TRBV5-1 to TRBJ1-3, with unresolved D. The sequencing used PBMCs, collected from a glioma patient whose treatment included an IDH1 peptide vaccine. This CDR3 is CASSLDGEPGNTIYF. The CDR3 nucleotides read TGCGCCAGCAGCTTGGACGGGGAGCCTGGAAACACCATATATTTT.